Following are 6 T cell receptor beta chains from one sample sequenced in a study of T cells in Graves' hyperthyroidism and ophthalmopathy. TCR beta CDR3 regions were amplified from RNA. HTBI primers were used for first-round RT-PCR of the TCR CDR3. TCRdb reprocessed the multiplex PCR reads via MiXCR and lists one record per CDR3 protein. The sample holds about 400,000 distinct CDR3 sequences; roughly an eighth are singletons and the top ten take under 30%. The source material was blood. The receptors shown here come from a middle-aged man with Graves' ophthalmopathy.

In this sample, this clonotype turned up many times. The V and J genes are TRBV7-9 and TRBJ2-1; 8 positions agree with TRBD2. The CDR3 covers 17 residues. Germline trimming cut 3 bases from V and 1 base from J; bases unmatched to any gene: 8. Germline V gives CDR1 SEHNR, CDR2 FQNEAQ (reference sequence). Here the CDR3 reads CASSFIGLAESYNEQFF. DNA of the CDR3: TGTGCCAGCAGCTTCATAGGACTAGCTGAGTCCTACAATGAGCAGTTCTTC.

This clonotype showed up just a few times. The V gene is TRBV14, the J gene TRBJ2-7; D might be TRBD1 (5 bases). V lost 5 bases and J lost 7, with 18 bases in between. This CDR3 contains 14 residues. Germline-derived CDR1 and CDR2 are SGHDN and FVKESK. The CDR3 coding sequence is TGTGCCAGCAGCGAAGGGGCCAGGGTTAGGGAGCAGTACTTC. Its translation: CASSEGARVREQYF.

On this clonotype: A much larger clonotype is one base distant, so this may be a read error. A read error is likely, as this CDR3 ends without the conserved phenylalanine or tryptophan. The CDR3 region is CASSEIRDEAFL. The CDR3 nucleotides read TGTGCCAGCAGTGAAATACGGGATGAAGCTTTCCTT. The V gene is TRBV2, the J gene TRBJ1-1, with D uncertain. The CDR3 totals 12 residues. Trimming left V 2 bases short and J 7 bases short, with 8 bases between. Germline V gene lookup returns CDR1 SNHLY and CDR2 FYNNEI.

This clonotype was observed a few times. This sequence joins TRBV12-3 or TRBV12-4 and TRBJ2-1; 8 bases agree with TRBD2. The junction had 11 bases not matched to a gene; V was cut back by 7 bases and J by 3 bases. There are 16 residues in the CDR3. CDR3 in DNA: TGTGCCAGCACCCTAAGGTTAGCGGGATTCTACAATGAGCAGTTCTTC. As protein: CASTLRLAGFYNEQFF.

This clonotype was seen repeatedly, ten times or more. This sequence joins TRBV2 and TRBJ2-1; no firm D call. Germline V CDR1 and CDR2: SNHLY, FYNNEI. This CDR3 spans 11 amino acids. V was cut by 0 bases and J by 10 bases, with 4 bases left in between. CDR3 region: CASSEASEQFF. CDR3 nucleotides: TGTGCCAGCAGTGAAGCGAGCGAGCAGTTCTTC.

This clonotype was picked up many times. The chain recombines TRBV5-1 with TRBJ1-2; D is perhaps TRBD1 (6 bases). The germline V and J ends were trimmed by 0 bases and 10 bases, with 19 bases remaining between them. CDR1 and CDR2 (germline): SGHRS, YFSETQ. The CDR3 is 15 amino acids. The CDR3, as DNA: TGCGCCAGCAGCTTGGATTTTGGGACATCTACCGTCTACACCTTC. Amino acids: CASSLDFGTSTVYTF. The full variable domain, its missing parts supplied by reference TRBV5-1 and TRBJ1-2, is KAGVTQTPRYLIKTRGQQVTLSCSPISGHRSVSWYQQTPGQGLQFLFEYFSETQRNKGNFPGRFSGRQFSNSRSEMNVSTLELGDSALYLCASSLDFGTSTVYTFGSGTRLTVV.